The 27 T cell receptor beta chains in this list originate from one sample, sequenced in a study of T cells in Graves' hyperthyroidism and ophthalmopathy. RNA transcripts gave rise to amplified TCR beta CDR3 regions. With the HTBI primer set, the TCR CDR3 went through a first round of RT-PCR. TCRdb reprocessed the multiplex PCR reads via MiXCR and lists one record per CDR3 protein. The repertoire holds 350,000 to 400,000 distinct CDR3 sequences, with 19% as singletons. Sequencing used blood. These receptors all stem from a woman under 30 with Graves' hyperthyroidism.

This clonotype was picked up a small number of times. This CDR3 reads CASSYSPKTLTEAFF. CDR3 nucleotides: TGTGCCAGCAGTTACTCGCCCAAAACCTTGACTGAAGCTTTCTTT. V is TRBV6-5 and J is TRBJ1-1; no definite D call. Deletions cut 0 bases from V and 5 bases from J, with 13 bases between. CDR1 and CDR2 (germline): MNHEY, SVGAGI. The length of the CDR3 is 15 residues.

This clonotype appeared once. This chain links TRBV7-2 with TRBJ1-2; weak D call: TRBD1 (6 bases). The CDR3 runs to 14 residues. The germline V gene encodes CDR1 SGHTA and CDR2 FQGNSA. V was cut by 5 bases and J by 7 bases, with 17 bases left in between. CDR3 nucleotides: TGTGCCAGCAGCCCCTTTGGAGGGGGGCTTGGCTACACCTTC. Amino acids: CASSPFGGGLGYTF.

This clonotype was seen repeatedly, ten times or more. The V gene is TRBV28, the J gene TRBJ1-1; D is ambiguous. Germline V gene data show CDR1 as MDHEN and CDR2 as SYDVKM. Trimming stripped 2 bases from V and 2 bases from J, with 6 bases between. This CDR3 is 13 amino acids long. CDR3 in DNA: TGTGCCAGCAGTTTACCCGAAAACACTGAAGCTTTCTTT. Encoded protein: CASSLPENTEAFF. Supplemented by reference TRBV28 and TRBJ1-1, the full variable domain reads DVKVTQSSRYLVKRTGEKVFLECVQDMDHENMFWYRQDPGLGLRLIYFSYDVKMKEKGDIPEGYSVSREKKERFSLILESASTNQTSMYLCASSLPENTEAFFGQGTRLTVV.

This clonotype was detected ten times or more. The rearrangement joins TRBV4-1 to TRBJ1-3, with a tentative D call TRBD1 (5 bases). CDR1 and CDR2 from the germline V gene are MGHRA and YSYEKL. V was clipped by 0 bases and J by 1 base, with 13 bases between them. This CDR3 has 17 amino acids. The CDR3 reads CASSQDLGRWSGNTIYF. CDR3 bases: TGCGCCAGCAGCCAAGATTTGGGGCGTTGGTCTGGAAACACCATATATTTT.

The table lists this clonotype with many counts. The genes are TRBV28 and TRBJ2-7; TRBD1 aligns across 7 bases. The trim removed 4 bases at V and 0 bases at J, leaving 6 bases unmatched. CDR3 size: 15 residues. CDR1 MDHEN and CDR2 SYDVKM come from the germline V gene. CDR3 sequence reads: CASSSPGQLSYEQYF. CDR3 sequence (DNA): TGTGCCAGCAGTTCCCCGGGACAGCTCTCCTACGAGCAGTACTTC.

This clonotype occurred many times. The chain employs TRBV19 and TRBJ2-5, with TRBD2 identical over 10 bases. Germline lookup yields CDR1 LNHDA and CDR2 SQIVND (reference sequence). The CDR3 runs to 15 residues. V shed 6 bases, J shed 5 bases, and the junction held 9 bases outside the gene matches. The CDR3 loop is CASSKRLAGVETQYF. The CDR3 DNA follows: TGTGCCAGTAGCAAGCGACTAGCGGGCGTGGAGACCCAGTACTTC.

The table lists this clonotype with a count of one. No DNA is shown, since the ends of the CDR3 on it are uncertain; the CDR3 is the one TCRdb lists. This chain links TRBV11-1 with TRBJ1-5. Germline V gives CDR1 SGHAT, CDR2 FQDESV (reference sequence). The CDR3 is 18 amino acids long, termini counted. CDR3 sequence reads: CASRGYRAGVIAISPSIF.

This clonotype was counted ten times or more. This chain joins TRBV12-3 or TRBV12-4 and TRBJ1-1; TRBD1 matches 11 bases. CDR3 length: 17 residues. With 2 bases clipped from V and 7 bases from J, the junction kept 12 bases outside the gene matches. In nucleotides, the CDR3 is TGTGCCAGCAGTTTATCCTTTTGGGGGACAGGGGGGAGTGAAGCTTTCTTT. Its protein is CASSLSFWGTGGSEAFF.

This clonotype was seen a handful of times. The chain combines TRBV3-1 with TRBJ2-2; 10 bases agree with TRBD2. Germline V lookup: CDR1 LGHDT, CDR2 YNNKEL (reference sequence). CDR3 size: 15 residues. V lost 3 bases to trimming and J lost 5 bases; unmatched junction nucleotides: 3. The DNA for the CDR3 is TGTGCCAGCAGCCACCTAGCGGGGGTTACCGGGGAGCTGTTTTTT. It specifies CASSHLAGVTGELFF.

This clonotype has ten or more counts. The chain is built from TRBV7-8 and TRBJ2-5; 7 bases fit TRBD2. V was pared by 5 bases and J by 4 bases, with 7 bases of the junction left unmatched. There are 14 residues in the CDR3. Germline-derived CDR1 and CDR2 are SGHVS and FQNEAQ. CDR3 in amino acids: CASSERTRIETQYF. In nucleotides, the CDR3 is TGTGCCAGCAGCGAACGGACTAGAATAGAGACCCAGTACTTC.

There are many counts of this clonotype. The genes are TRBV2 and TRBJ2-5; D is unclear. CDR3 length equals 13 residues. Germline lookup yields CDR1 SNHLY and CDR2 FYNNEI. V lost 10 bases to trimming and J lost 2 bases, with 14 bases between them. The DNA for the CDR3 is TGTGCCACTATGGTCCTACGACAAGAGACCCAGTACTTC. It translates to CATMVLRQETQYF.

The V gene is TRBV11-2, the J gene TRBJ2-7; the match to TRBD1 covers 7 bases. Germline CDR1 SGHAT, CDR2 FQNNGV. V trimming: 4 bases; J trimming: 3 bases; junction bases outside the gene matches: 9. The CDR3 has 15 residues. CDR3 sequence: CASSSTTQGIYEQYF. The CDR3 region has the DNA TGTGCCAGCAGCTCTACAACACAGGGGATCTACGAGCAGTACTTC. Combining the CDR3 with reference TRBV11-2 and TRBJ2-7 gives the whole variable domain EAGVAQSPRYKIIEKRQSVAFWCNPISGHATLYWYQQILGQGPKLLIQFQNNGVVDDSQLPKDRFSAERLKGVDSTLKIQPAKLEDSAVYLCASSSTTQGIYEQYFGPGTRLTVT.

This clonotype was detected many times. V usage is TRBV20-1 and J usage is TRBJ1-5, with TRBD1 identical over 9 bases. This CDR3 has 15 amino acids. Germline CDR1 DFQATT, CDR2 SNEGSKA (reference sequence). V was pared by 2 bases and J by 4 bases, with 6 bases of the junction left unmatched. DNA for the CDR3: TGCAGTGCTAGATTGACAGGGGGTCCGAATCAGCCCCAGCATTTT. Its translation: CSARLTGGPNQPQHF.

The chain recombines TRBV11-2 with TRBJ2-5; D may be TRBD2 (5 bases). The ends were cut back, 2 bases at V and 5 bases at J, with 15 bases in the middle. The V gene's germline CDR1 is SGHAT and CDR2 FQNNGV. The CDR3 has 15 amino acids. The CDR3 DNA reads TGTGCCAGCAGCTTAATGAGCGGCGGTGGGGAGACCCAGTACTTC. Translated, it gives CASSLMSGGGETQYF.

In its sample, this clonotype was seen many times. The gene calls are TRBV12-3 or TRBV12-4 and TRBJ2-7; 8 bases align to TRBD2. J lost 11 bases, V lost 8 bases, and 20 bases had no gene match. The CDR3 spans 15 residues. Written as DNA, the CDR3 is TGTGCCAGCGGGGATGCGGGAGCGGGGGCCACACAGGAGTACTTC. Translation gives CASGDAGAGATQEYF.

This chain joins TRBV6-1 and TRBJ1-6; 9 nucleotides agree with TRBD1. The germline gives CDR1 MNHNS, CDR2 SASEGT. Losses at the gene ends were 8 bases for V and 9 bases for J; bases not matched to a gene: 14. This CDR3 region has 16 residues. The CDR3 bases are TGTGCCAGCTATTTCCATTTCCGGGACAGGGTTTCACCCCTCCACTTT. This translates into CASYFHFRDRVSPLHF.

This clonotype was counted only a few times. This chain links TRBV4-2 with TRBJ2-2; a possible D gene is TRBD1 (7 bases). Germline V gene lookup returns CDR1 LGHNA and CDR2 YNFKEQ. This CDR3 spans 15 amino acids. V lost 0 bases, J lost 4 bases, and 9 bases lay in between. The CDR3 is CASSQEQGGTGELFF. CDR3 DNA sequence: TGTGCCAGCAGCCAAGAGCAGGGGGGCACCGGGGAGCTGTTTTTT.

This clonotype was detected many times. V usage is TRBV9 and J usage is TRBJ1-1; D unclear. The CDR3 loop spans 14 amino acids. The germline gives CDR1 SGDLS, CDR2 YYNGEE. V lost 4 bases, J lost 1 base, and 11 bases lay in between. CDR3 residues: CASSPPDKNTEAFF. In DNA form, the CDR3 reads TGTGCCAGCAGCCCCCCGGATAAGAACACTGAAGCTTTCTTT.

This clonotype was seen many times. This chain connects TRBV5-1 to TRBJ2-6; D is possibly TRBD1 (5 bases). Trimming took off 0 bases at V and 4 bases at J, with 14 bases between the two ends. The CDR3 consists of 17 residues. The V gene's germline CDR1 is SGHRS and CDR2 YFSETQ. CDR3 sequence (DNA): TGCGCCAGCAGCTTGGCCGGTGCAGGGATAGGGGCCAACGTCCTGACTTTC. This sequence encodes CASSLAGAGIGANVLTF.

This clonotype was seen ten or more times. The rearrangement joins TRBV28 to TRBJ2-7, with D possibly being TRBD1 (6 bases). This CDR3 region has 15 residues. Trimming took off 5 bases at V and 3 bases at J, with 17 bases between the two ends. Germline lookup yields CDR1 MDHEN and CDR2 SYDVKM. CDR3 region: CASSDGQRIIYEQYF. The CDR3 region has the DNA TGTGCCAGCAGTGACGGACAGCGAATCATCTACGAGCAGTACTTC. Full variable domain (remainder filled in from reference TRBV28 and TRBJ2-7): DVKVTQSSRYLVKRTGEKVFLECVQDMDHENMFWYRQDPGLGLRLIYFSYDVKMKEKGDIPEGYSVSREKKERFSLILESASTNQTSMYLCASSDGQRIIYEQYFGPGTRLTVT.

This clonotype was seen repeatedly, ten times or more. CDR3 nucleotides: TGTGCCAGCCGGCAGGGTAGCTCCTATAATTCACCCCTCCACTTT. It specifies CASRQGSSYNSPLHF. The chain couples TRBV28 to TRBJ1-6; maybe TRBD1 (5 bases). The V and J ends lost 8 bases and 0 bases respectively, with 11 bases between them. This CDR3 has 15 residues. Germline V gives CDR1 MDHEN, CDR2 SYDVKM.

This clonotype has ten or more counts. This rearrangement joins TRBV6-5 to TRBJ1-1; D possibly corresponds to TRBD1 (5 bases). Deletions cut 2 bases from V and 1 base from J, with 14 bases between. The CDR3 is 16 amino acids. Germline V gene lookup returns CDR1 MNHEY and CDR2 SVGAGI. The CDR3 DNA sequence: TGTGCCAGCAGTTACAGGTTGGAGGGGAAGAACACTGAAGCTTTCTTT. Translated: CASSYRLEGKNTEAFF.

This clonotype has ten or more counts. The chain uses TRBV2 and TRBJ1-5, with D hard to call. CDR1 and CDR2 (germline): SNHLY, FYNNEI. The CDR3 has 15 amino acids. V lost 0 bases and J 6 bases, leaving 12 bases between the germline ends. The CDR3 DNA reads TGTGCCAGCAGTGAAGCCCCTTTCCATAGTCAGCCCCAGCATTTT. Its translation is CASSEAPFHSQPQHF.

About this clonotype: The missing conserved phenylalanine or tryptophan at the end of this CDR3 makes a read error likely. J is TRBJ2-3 and V is TRBV7-2, with unresolved D. The CDR3 totals 14 residues. Trimming removed 1 base at V and 0 bases at J, with 5 bases between. CDR1 is SGHTA, CDR2 FQGNSA, per germline. The CDR3 nucleotides are TGTGCCAGCAGCTTAGTAGGCAGCACAGATACGCAGTATTGT. It translates to CASSLVGSTDTQYC.

This clonotype was detected many times. J is TRBJ2-2 and V is TRBV12-3 or TRBV12-4; maybe TRBD1 (6 bases). The V gene lost 7 bases and the J gene lost 0 bases, with 15 bases spanning the gap. The CDR3 runs 16 residues. CDR3 amino acids: CASTQRTAANTGELFF. In nucleotides, the CDR3 is TGTGCCAGCACCCAACGGACAGCCGCGAACACCGGGGAGCTGTTTTTT.

This clonotype was seen once. J is TRBJ2-5 and V is TRBV12-3 or TRBV12-4; D uncertain. V was cut by 5 bases and J by 4 bases, with 14 bases left in between. The CDR3 has 14 amino acids. The CDR3 is CASSPVNTGETQYF. The CDR3, as DNA: TGTGCCAGCAGTCCCGTTAACACCGGAGAGACCCAGTACTTC.

This clonotype came up many times. This chain connects TRBV2 to TRBJ1-5; unclear D gene. The V gene lost 3 bases and the J gene lost 9 bases, with 15 bases spanning the gap. This CDR3 region has 14 residues. Germline-derived CDR1 and CDR2 are SNHLY and FYNNEI. The CDR3 region is CASSEKPISRPQHF. DNA for the CDR3: TGTGCCAGCAGTGAGAAGCCTATAAGTAGGCCCCAGCATTTT.